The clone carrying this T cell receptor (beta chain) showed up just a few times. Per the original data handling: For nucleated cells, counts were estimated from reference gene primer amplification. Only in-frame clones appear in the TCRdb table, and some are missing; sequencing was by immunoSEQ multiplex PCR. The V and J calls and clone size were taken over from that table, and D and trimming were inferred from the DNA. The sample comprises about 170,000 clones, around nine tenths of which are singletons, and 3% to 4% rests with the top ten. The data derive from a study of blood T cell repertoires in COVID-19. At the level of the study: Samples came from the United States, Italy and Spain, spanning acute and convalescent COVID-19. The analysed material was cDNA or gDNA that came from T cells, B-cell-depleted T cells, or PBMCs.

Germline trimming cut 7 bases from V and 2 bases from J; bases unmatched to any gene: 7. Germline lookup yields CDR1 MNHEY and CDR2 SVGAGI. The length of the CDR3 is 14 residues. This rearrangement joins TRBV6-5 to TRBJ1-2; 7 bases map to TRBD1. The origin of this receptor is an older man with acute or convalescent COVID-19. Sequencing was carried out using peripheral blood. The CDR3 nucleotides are TGTGCCAGCACTTTATACAGGGGCAACTATGGCTACACCTTC. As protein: CASTLYRGNYGYTF.